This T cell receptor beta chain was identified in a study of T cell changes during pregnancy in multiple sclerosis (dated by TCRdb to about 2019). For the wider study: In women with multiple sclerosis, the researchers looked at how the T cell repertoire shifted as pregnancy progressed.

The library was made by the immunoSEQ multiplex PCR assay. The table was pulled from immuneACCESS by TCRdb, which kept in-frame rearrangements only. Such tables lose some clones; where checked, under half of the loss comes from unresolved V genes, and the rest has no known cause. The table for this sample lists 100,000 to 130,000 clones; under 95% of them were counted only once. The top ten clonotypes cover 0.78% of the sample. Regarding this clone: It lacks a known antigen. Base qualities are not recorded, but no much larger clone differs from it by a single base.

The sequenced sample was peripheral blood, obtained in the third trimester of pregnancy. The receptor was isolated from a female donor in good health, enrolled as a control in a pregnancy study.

The DNA sequence is given as TGTGCCAGTAGTGAGGTACCAGTGGGCAATCAGCCCCAGCATTTT. The translation is CASSEVPVGNQPQHF. This receptor chain uses TRBV19 and TRBJ1-5; the D segment cannot be called with confidence. Via the germline V gene (reference sequence), CDR1 is LNHDA and CDR2 SQIVND. The CDR3 measures 15 amino acids from cysteine to phenylalanine. Just the 45-base CDR3 DNA is kept, in frame starting at base 1. V was cut back by 5 bases and J by 2 bases, leaving a gap of 13 bases between them.